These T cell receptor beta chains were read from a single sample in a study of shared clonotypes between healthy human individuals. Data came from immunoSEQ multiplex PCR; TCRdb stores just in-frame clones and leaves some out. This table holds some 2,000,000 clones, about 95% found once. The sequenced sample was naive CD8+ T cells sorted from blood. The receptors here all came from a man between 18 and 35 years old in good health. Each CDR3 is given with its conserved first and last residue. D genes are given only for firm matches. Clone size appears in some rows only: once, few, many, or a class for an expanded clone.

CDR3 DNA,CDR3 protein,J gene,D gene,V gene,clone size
TGTGCCAGCAGCAAACCTGAGGGACTAGCGGGAGATACGCAGTATTTT,CASSKPEGLAGDTQYF,TRBJ2-3,TRBD2,TRBV7-9,once
TGTGCCAGTACCCATGTCACTGAAGCTTTCTTT,CASTHVTEAFF,TRBJ1-1,-,TRBV19,-
TGTGCCAGCAGCGTAGAAGGCGGGAATTCACCCCTCCACTTT,CASSVEGGNSPLHF,TRBJ1-6,-,TRBV9,once
TGTGCCAGCAGCCCTGGACTAGCGGGGGGAAATACCGGGGAGCTGTTTTTT,CASSPGLAGGNTGELFF,TRBJ2-2,TRBD2,TRBV9,-
TGTGCTAGCAGCTTGACAGAGAACACTGAAGCTTTCTTT,CASSLTENTEAFF,TRBJ1-1,-,TRBV7-7,-
TGTGCCAGTAAAATGGGGACAGGGGGAACCGATGAAAAACTGTTTTTT,CASKMGTGGTDEKLFF,TRBJ1-4,TRBD1,TRBV19,-
TGTGCCAGCAGCCAAGGGGTTAGCAATCAGCCCCAGCATTTT,CASSQGVSNQPQHF,TRBJ1-5,-,TRBV9,-
TGTGCCAGCAGCTCTACGACAGGGAGTGAAAACATTCAGTACTTC,CASSSTTGSENIQYF,TRBJ2-4,TRBD1,TRBV7-8,-
TGTGCCAGCAGCAAAGATACAGGACACACCTACGAGCAGTACTTC,CASSKDTGHTYEQYF,TRBJ2-7,-,TRBV21-1,-
TGTGCCAGCAGCATAGGGACCGGGAGTACTGAAGCTTTCTTT,CASSIGTGSTEAFF,TRBJ1-1,-,TRBV13,-
TGTGCCACCAGCAGAGATTGGCCATCATACTCTGGAAACACCATATATTTT,CATSRDWPSYSGNTIYF,TRBJ1-3,-,TRBV15,-
TGCGCCAGCAGCCGTATACTAGCGGAGGTTCGGGATACGCAGTATTTT,CASSRILAEVRDTQYF,TRBJ2-3,TRBD2,TRBV4-3,-
TGTGCCAGCAGCGAGGGACTCTCCTCCTACGAGCAGTACTTC,CASSEGLSSYEQYF,TRBJ2-7,-,TRBV9,-
TGCGCCAGCAGCTTGTCCGTGGGAAGGAGGTACGAGCAGTACTTC,CASSLSVGRRYEQYF,TRBJ2-7,-,TRBV5-1,-
TGTGCCAGCAGTCCTCTGACGTTCGGAGGGCACAGGAATCAGCCCCAGCATTTT,CASSPLTFGGHRNQPQHF,TRBJ1-5,-,TRBV27,-
TGTGCCAGTAGTATTAACACCTACTCTGGAAACACCATATATTTT,CASSINTYSGNTIYF,TRBJ1-3,-,TRBV19,-
TGTGCCAGCAGTTTATACCGGGGGACTAATGAAAAACTGTTTTTT,CASSLYRGTNEKLFF,TRBJ1-4,-,TRBV28,-
TGCGCCAGCAGCCCTACAGGACTCATGAACACTGAAGCTTTCTTT,CASSPTGLMNTEAFF,TRBJ1-1,-,TRBV5-1,-
TGTGCCAGCAGTCAGCGACAGGATTGGAACACTGAAGCTTTCTTT,CASSQRQDWNTEAFF,TRBJ1-1,-,TRBV27,-
TGTGCCAGCAGCGTAGGGGACAGGCGCCACGAGCAGTACTTC,CASSVGDRRHEQYF,TRBJ2-7,TRBD1,TRBV13,-
TGTGCTAGTGGTTTGGGGGGGACAGGGAAAACCTACGAGCAGTACTTC,CASGLGGTGKTYEQYF,TRBJ2-7,TRBD1,TRBV12-5,-
TGTGCCAGCAGTGATGGGGGGCCAGATACGCAGTATTTT,CASSDGGPDTQYF,TRBJ2-3,-,TRBV6-1,-
TGTGCCAGTAGTATCATGTTGCAGGACATTAACTATGGCTACACCTTC,CASSIMLQDINYGYTF,TRBJ1-2,-,TRBV19,once
TGTGCCAGCAGTTATTCAGCCTACAATGAGCAGTTCTTC,CASSYSAYNEQFF,TRBJ2-1,-,TRBV6-5,-
TGTGCCAGCTCACCATTCCAGGATTCGTCGGCAGGCTTGGAAGAGACCCAGTACTTC,CASSPFQDSSAGLEETQYF,TRBJ2-5,-,TRBV18,-
TGCGCCAGCAGCCCCGGACAGGTCGACATTCAGTACTTC,CASSPGQVDIQYF,TRBJ2-4,TRBD1,TRBV4-1,-
TGTGCCAGCAGTTACTCGATACGGGCAGTTAATTCACCCCTCCACTTT,CASSYSIRAVNSPLHF,TRBJ1-6,-,TRBV6-5,-
TGTGCCAGCAGCGCGGACCACTCCTACAATGAGCAGTTCTTC,CASSADHSYNEQFF,TRBJ2-1,-,TRBV7-6,-
TGTGCCAGCAGCTTGGCACAGGGGGTAACTAATGAAAAACTGTTTTTT,CASSLAQGVTNEKLFF,TRBJ1-4,TRBD1,TRBV5-6,-
TGTGCCAGCAGTTTCGGTGGGACAGCGAGATTAAATGGCTACACCTTC,CASSFGGTARLNGYTF,TRBJ1-2,TRBD1,TRBV27,-
TGCGCCAGCAGTGAGTCGGGGGGCCAGGAAGCTTTCTTT,CASSESGGQEAFF,TRBJ1-1,-,TRBV10-1,once
TGTGCCAGCAGCTTTAGGACGGGGGGGCTCGGTAATGAGCAGTTCTTC,CASSFRTGGLGNEQFF,TRBJ2-1,TRBD2,TRBV13,-
TGTGCCAGCAGTGAAGGGAGTCACTATGAGCAGTTCTTC,CASSEGSHYEQFF,TRBJ2-1,-,TRBV6-1,-
TGTGCCAGCAGCTTAGGACAGGAGCAGTACTTC,CASSLGQEQYF,TRBJ2-7,-,TRBV7-6,-
TGTGCCAGCAGCCGACAGGTGCACACTGAAGCTTTCTTT,CASSRQVHTEAFF,TRBJ1-1,-,TRBV9,-
TGTGCCAGCAGCTTATATGAGGCTGAGCAGTTCTTC,CASSLYEAEQFF,TRBJ2-1,-,TRBV7-8,-
TGTGCCAGCAGCTGGGAGGGACAGGGGCTAAACACTGAAGCTTTCTTT,CASSWEGQGLNTEAFF,TRBJ1-1,TRBD1,TRBV5-6,-
TGTGCCAGCAGCGCTAACCAAGAGACCCAGTACTTC,CASSANQETQYF,TRBJ2-5,-,TRBV9,once
TGTGCCAGCAGCCACCCCCGGGCAGCAAATTCACCCCTCCACTTT,CASSHPRAANSPLHF,TRBJ1-6,-,TRBV11-2,-
TGTGCCAGCAGCTTGTTACACAGGGGGTACGAGCAGTACTTC,CASSLLHRGYEQYF,TRBJ2-7,TRBD1,TRBV7-9,once
TGTGCCAGCAGTTTGACCGGGCAAGCGATCGGGACCCAGTACTTC,CASSLTGQAIGTQYF,TRBJ2-5,-,TRBV27,-
TGTGCCAGCAGTTTATCCCTAGGACATCTCGGGCTATATGGCTACACCTTC,CASSLSLGHLGLYGYTF,TRBJ1-2,-,TRBV28,-
TGTGCCAGCAGTTTATGGGGACAGGGTCAGTACGAGCAGTACTTC,CASSLWGQGQYEQYF,TRBJ2-7,TRBD1,TRBV27,-
TGTGCCAGCAGTGACGGATGGGGGAGGGATCAGCCCCAGCATTTT,CASSDGWGRDQPQHF,TRBJ1-5,-,TRBV2,-
TGTGCCAGCAGTTGGGCAGACTTACTAAATTCACCCCTCCACTTT,CASSWADLLNSPLHF,TRBJ1-6,-,TRBV28,-
TGCGCCAGCAGCCTGGGGGACGCCACAGATACGCAGTATTTT,CASSLGDATDTQYF,TRBJ2-3,-,TRBV5-1,-
TGTGCCAGCAGCTTAGGGGGCAATGAGCAGTTCTTC,CASSLGGNEQFF,TRBJ2-1,-,TRBV13,-
TGTGCCAGCAGCTCTGAGGGACTAGCGGGGTGGCTGGAGACCCAGTACTTC,CASSSEGLAGWLETQYF,TRBJ2-5,TRBD2,TRBV5-6,-
TGTGCCAGCAGCTTAGCGACAGGGGGAGAGACCCAGTACTTC,CASSLATGGETQYF,TRBJ2-5,TRBD1,TRBV7-8,-
TGTGCCAGCAGTTACGCCACCTGGACAGACTACGAGCAGTACTTC,CASSYATWTDYEQYF,TRBJ2-7,-,TRBV6-6,once
TGCGCCAGCAGCCAAGTGGGGGGCGCAGCGAGTGGCTACACCTTC,CASSQVGGAASGYTF,TRBJ1-2,-,TRBV4-3,-
TGTGCCAGCAGTCCCGGACAGGGGGCTTTTGGCTACACCTTC,CASSPGQGAFGYTF,TRBJ1-2,TRBD1,TRBV28,-
TGTGCCAGCAGCCAAGAAGCCTATGGCTACACCTTC,CASSQEAYGYTF,TRBJ1-2,-,TRBV25-1,-